This is a list of T cell receptor beta chains from one sample in a study of shared clonotypes between healthy human individuals. Sequencing used immunoSEQ multiplex PCR; TCRdb keeps in-frame clones, though not all of them. The sample consists of 2 million to 2.5 million clones, 93% of them appearing once. What was sequenced was naive CD4+ T cells from PBMCs. These receptors originate from a man aged 18 to 30 in good health. Some clones in this sample may be carry-over from other donors' samples. Both conserved end residues are trimmed from each CDR3. Some rows have no size entry. The others give once, few or many, or a class for an expanded clone.

J: TRBJ2-7; size: .; V: TRBV6-6; CDR3: ASSFRDNSYEQY
J: TRBJ1-3; size: .; V: TRBV28; CDR3: ASSSGTGPGNTIY
J: TRBJ2-7; size: .; V: TRBV4-2; CDR3: ASSRDFLFSSYEQY
J: TRBJ1-1; size: .; V: TRBV4-1; CDR3: ASSQPHLGLGAF
J: TRBJ2-3; size: .; V: TRBV6-5; CDR3: ASTRTSGYTDTQY
J: TRBJ2-5; size: .; V: TRBV4-3; CDR3: ASSQGPGRSQETQY
J: TRBJ1-1; size: few; V: TRBV14; CDR3: ASSQYFQAAF
J: TRBJ2-1; size: .; V: TRBV14; CDR3: ASSLQLATNEQF
J: TRBJ2-6; size: once; V: TRBV5-1; CDR3: ASSPHRTGAPGANVLT
J: TRBJ2-3; size: .; V: TRBV7-2; CDR3: ASSPRRAASDTQY
J: TRBJ2-7; size: .; V: TRBV28; CDR3: ASSPPPAFGFGEQY
J: TRBJ1-3; size: .; V: TRBV6-1; CDR3: ASSAEGGNTIY
J: TRBJ2-2; size: .; V: TRBV5-5; CDR3: ASSLTGTSGNTGELF
J: TRBJ2-5; size: .; V: TRBV28; CDR3: ASSEQGGQETQY
J: TRBJ2-7; size: once; V: TRBV4-3; CDR3: ASSPSKRGVSYEQY
J: TRBJ1-1; size: .; V: TRBV2; CDR3: ATSRDPNTEAF
J: TRBJ1-1; size: .; V: TRBV15; CDR3: ATSRDRTGGGGAEAF
J: TRBJ1-2; size: .; V: TRBV7-2; CDR3: ASSLYGGGQRTYGYT
J: TRBJ1-5; size: .; V: TRBV23-1; CDR3: ASSHQESNQPQH
J: TRBJ1-1; size: .; V: TRBV5-8; CDR3: ASSGRDRLNTEAF
J: TRBJ2-2; size: .; V: TRBV7-7; CDR3: ASSLSHINTGELF
J: TRBJ1-2; size: .; V: TRBV7-2; CDR3: ASSLEGQTTYGYT
J: TRBJ1-5; size: few; V: TRBV9; CDR3: ASSVDARAGQPQH
J: TRBJ1-2; size: .; V: TRBV4-1; CDR3: ASSGNSGTAIFYT
J: TRBJ2-1; size: .; V: TRBV27; CDR3: ASSLGGRASSEQF
J: TRBJ2-3; size: .; V: TRBV29-1; CDR3: SVERADTQY
J: TRBJ1-2; size: .; V: TRBV5-1; CDR3: ASSSDGVGGYGYT
J: TRBJ1-4; size: .; V: TRBV5-4; CDR3: ASSAAGRGNEKLF
J: TRBJ2-3; size: .; V: TRBV27; CDR3: ASSLGRRSTDTQY
J: TRBJ1-5; size: .; V: TRBV7-2; CDR3: ASSRVAQGAIDQH
J: TRBJ1-5; size: few; V: TRBV18; CDR3: ASSLPNQPQH
J: TRBJ2-7; size: .; V: TRBV10-3; CDR3: AISGTSGNYEQY
J: TRBJ2-3; size: once; V: TRBV27; CDR3: ASSLAFTSTDTQY
J: TRBJ1-4; size: .; V: TRBV28; CDR3: ASSHGGVTNEKLF
J: TRBJ2-7; size: .; V: TRBV9; CDR3: ASSVGGTGAYEQY
J: TRBJ1-5; size: .; V: TRBV6-6; CDR3: ASSPQGGGNQPQH
J: .; size: .; V: TRBV6-6; CDR3: ASSPPLDRAYEQY
J: TRBJ1-1; size: .; V: TRBV13; CDR3: ASVLRTGGGRTEAF
J: TRBJ2-1; size: .; V: TRBV19; CDR3: ASSPGNYNEQF